One and the same sample provided the 32 T cell receptor beta chains below, sequenced in a study of identical twins listed by TCRdb under 2016. Library preparation employed 5' RACE. Sequencer: Illumina HiSeq 2000. TCRdb's own reprocessing of the public reads used fastp at Q25 and MiXCR and kept productive beta chains. Each CDR3 protein appears once, grouped with its most common genes and DNA. The sample contains about 530,000 distinct CDR3 sequences, around 20% of them found a single time. Clones ranked in the top ten supply around 0.47% of the sample. The same sample was also studied in work on yellow fever vaccine responses in identical twins.

What was sequenced was CD4+ T cells sorted from blood. The receptor set was obtained from a woman younger than 30 in good health.

The chain couples TRBV28 to TRBJ1-5, with D hard to call. The V gene lost 3 bases and the J gene lost 6 bases, with 12 bases spanning the gap. This CDR3 comprises 14 residues. Germline CDR1 and CDR2: MDHEN and SYDVKM. The CDR3: CASSLELRLQPQHF. CDR3 DNA sequence: TGTGCCAGCAGTTTGGAGCTACGCCTTCAGCCCCAGCATTTT.

The table lists this clonotype with a count of one. The chain carries TRBV24-1 and TRBJ2-7, with TRBD2 matching over 14 bases. The V gene's germline CDR1 is KGHDR and CDR2 SFDVKD. The CDR3 runs 16 residues. J was trimmed by 6 bases and V by 4 bases; bases with no gene match: 7. Here the CDR3 reads CATSEAGTSGRREQYF. The CDR3 nucleotides read TGTGCCACCAGTGAAGCCGGGACTAGCGGGAGACGCGAGCAGTACTTC.

J is TRBJ2-5 and V is TRBV11-2; 8 bases line up with TRBD2. There are 16 residues in the CDR3. Germline CDR1 SGHAT, CDR2 FQNNGV. J lost 1 base, V lost 5 bases, and 9 bases had no gene match. The CDR3 spells CASSPTGAGAQETQYF. CDR3 bases: TGTGCCAGCAGCCCAACTGGAGCGGGGGCCCAAGAGACCCAGTACTTC.

This chain joins TRBV6-1 and TRBJ1-1, with D possibly being TRBD1 (6 bases). Trimming shortened V by 5 bases and J by 2 bases, and 18 bases separated the two germline ends. Germline CDR1 MNHNS, CDR2 SASEGT. This CDR3 contains 16 residues. The CDR3 DNA is TGTGCCAGCAGTCAATACGGGACAAACCAAAACACTGAAGCTTTCTTT. Its protein is CASSQYGTNQNTEAFF.

The chain joins TRBV7-2 to TRBJ1-2, with D uncertain. The CDR3 extends over 13 amino acids. The germline V gene has CDR1 SGHTA and CDR2 FQGNSA. Trimming pared 6 bases from V and 7 bases from J, leaving 15 bases between. The chain's CDR3 is CASRRTSGAGYTF. CDR3 bases: TGTGCCAGCAGACGGACGTCAGGCGCTGGCTACACCTTC.

The chain recombines TRBV11-2 with TRBJ2-5, with a tentative D call TRBD2 (6 bases). The V gene's germline CDR1 is SGHAT and CDR2 FQNNGV. V dropped 1 base and J dropped 3 bases, with 24 bases sitting between them. The CDR3 loop spans 19 amino acids. DNA of the CDR3: TGTGCCAGCAGCTTAGTTTTCGGGACTTCCATAGGGAAAAAAGAGACCCAGTACTTC. Translated: CASSLVFGTSIGKKETQYF.

This clonotype was counted a few times. The gene calls are TRBV2 and TRBJ2-7; 7 nucleotides agree with TRBD2. The CDR3 has 15 amino acids. The V gene end was trimmed by 7 bases and the J gene end by 2 bases; junction bases not matched to a gene: 11. Germline assignment: CDR1 SNHLY and CDR2 FYNNEI. CDR3 in amino acids: CASNYGASGPYEQYF. In DNA, the CDR3 is TGTGCCAGCAATTACGGGGCTAGCGGACCCTACGAGCAGTACTTC.

To note about this clonotype: Germline and junction disagree at one end, which may indicate a read error. The chain couples TRBV20-1 to TRBJ2-1; 9 positions agree with TRBD2. This CDR3 is built from 15 residues. Germline V CDR1 and CDR2: DFQATT, SNEGSKA (reference sequence). This chain's CDR3 is CSVAGGRANANEQFF. DNA for the CDR3: TGTAGCGTAGCTGGCGGGAGGGCTAACGCCAATGAGCAGTTCTTC.

The V gene is TRBV12-3 or TRBV12-4, the J gene TRBJ2-1; tentative D call: TRBD2 (5 bases). This CDR3 region has 15 residues. Trimming took off 2 bases at V and 10 bases at J, with 18 bases between the two ends. CDR3 nucleotide sequence: TGTGCCAGCAGTTTACTGGGGAGCAGAGCCGGGGAGCAGTTCTTC. Translating it yields CASSLLGSRAGEQFF.

The chain has TRBV15 and TRBJ2-1; no clear D. The ends were cut back, 1 base at V and 2 bases at J, with 12 bases in the middle. Per germline, CDR1 LNHNV and CDR2 YYDKDF (reference sequence). The CDR3 is made up of 16 amino acids. The CDR3 here is CATSRVLDYTYNEQFF. The CDR3 DNA reads TGTGCCACCAGCAGAGTCTTGGATTACACCTACAATGAGCAGTTCTTC.

CDR3 sequence reads: CSARLSGARGGELFF. The CDR3 DNA sequence: TGCAGTGCTAGGTTATCCGGGGCCAGAGGGGGGGAGCTGTTTTTT. This chain connects TRBV20-1 to TRBJ2-2; D tentatively fits TRBD1 or TRBD2 (5 bases each). CDR1 and CDR2 (germline): DFQATT, SNEGSKA (reference sequence). V lost 3 bases and J 8 bases, leaving 19 bases between the germline ends. The CDR3 is 15 amino acids.

The V and J genes are TRBV2 and TRBJ2-5, with D possibly being TRBD1 (6 bases). The CDR3 length is 15 residues. Trimming left V 9 bases short and J 2 bases short, with 19 bases between. The germline CDR1 and CDR2 sequences are SNHLY and FYNNEI. CDR3 sequence: CASSRGPTGQETQYF. CDR3 nucleotide sequence: TGTGCCAGTTCCAGGGGACCTACGGGGCAAGAGACCCAGTACTTC.

A few counts support this clonotype. The CDR3 spells CASSSPGLAGGTDTQYF. CDR3 nucleotide sequence: TGTGCCAGCAGCTCTCCGGGACTAGCGGGGGGCACAGATACGCAGTATTTT. The chain has TRBV9 and TRBJ2-3; 14 nucleotides agree with TRBD2. CDR1 is SGDLS and CDR2 is YYNGEE in the germline V gene. The CDR3 loop spans 17 amino acids. The J segment lost 1 base and the V segment lost 4 bases, leaving 5 bases of the junction unmatched.

This clonotype showed up just a few times. The chain uses TRBV6-1 and TRBJ2-1; 9 nucleotides match TRBD2. Per the germline V gene, CDR1 is MNHNS and CDR2 is SASEGT. CDR3 length: 15 amino acids. J lost 3 bases, V lost 6 bases, and 6 bases had no gene match. CDR3 nucleotide sequence: TGTGCCAGCAGCCGCTTTAGCGGGAGCTACAATGAGCAGTTCTTC. This gives the protein CASSRFSGSYNEQFF.

The V gene is TRBV2, the J gene TRBJ2-6; D not resolved. Germline loops: CDR1 SNHLY, CDR2 FYNNEI. The germline V and J ends were trimmed by 8 bases and 0 bases, with 11 bases remaining between them. The CDR3 covers 15 residues. The CDR3, as DNA: TGTGCCAGCGCCCCTGTACTCTCTGGGGCCAACGTCCTGACTTTC. Translation: CASAPVLSGANVLTF.

V and J are TRBV20-1 and TRBJ2-1; D is perhaps TRBD2 (5 bases). Germline V gene data show CDR1 as DFQATT and CDR2 as SNEGSKA (reference sequence). There are 14 residues in the CDR3. V was trimmed by 3 bases and J by 2 bases, leaving 11 bases between them. CDR3 nucleotide sequence: TGCAGTGCTAGCGGGAAAGGAACCTACAATGAGCAGTTCTTC. This encodes CSASGKGTYNEQFF.

The V gene is TRBV2, the J gene TRBJ2-4, with D possibly matching TRBD1 (7 bases). Trimming cost V 4 bases and J 14 bases, with 12 bases left between them. The CDR3 has 11 amino acids. Per germline, CDR1 SNHLY and CDR2 FYNNEI. The CDR3 spells CASSVGGTEYF. The CDR3 DNA sequence: TGTGCCAGCAGTGTCGGCGGGACAGAGTACTTC.

A few counts support this clonotype. The CDR3, as DNA: TGTGCCAGCAGTTTCGGGACAGGGTATAATTCACCCCTCCACTTT. It encodes CASSFGTGYNSPLHF. The V gene is TRBV12-3 or TRBV12-4, the J gene TRBJ1-6; TRBD1 agrees at 9 bases. V lost 3 bases and J lost 4; bases outside the gene matches: 1. The CDR3 runs to 15 residues.

The chain combines TRBV20-1 with TRBJ2-7; 13 bases are a match to TRBD2. CDR3 length equals 17 residues. V lost 6 bases, J lost 2 bases, and 13 bases stayed unmatched. CDR1 and CDR2 (germline): DFQATT, SNEGSKA (reference sequence). CDR3 sequence (DNA): TGCAGTGCGAGCCACGGGACTAGCGGGATAAAAACCTACGAGCAGTACTTC. It translates to CSASHGTSGIKTYEQYF.

This clonotype has just one count. The rearrangement joins TRBV20-1 to TRBJ2-1; unclear D gene. CDR1 DFQATT and CDR2 SNEGSKA come from the germline V gene (reference sequence). V was pared by 4 bases and J by 8 bases, with 12 bases between. This CDR3 contains 12 residues. The CDR3 loop reads CSAIEIADEQFF. The CDR3 DNA reads as TGCAGTGCTATAGAGATAGCTGATGAGCAGTTCTTC.

In this sample, this clonotype turned up a few times. The chain recombines TRBV5-1 with TRBJ2-7; D not certain. V was trimmed by 0 bases and J by 2 bases, leaving 6 bases between them. Germline V gene lookup returns CDR1 SGHRS and CDR2 YFSETQ. The CDR3 is 13 residues long. CDR3 DNA: TGCGCCAGCAGCTTGGATCAGCCCTACGAGCAGTACTTC. Its protein is CASSLDQPYEQYF.

The J gene is TRBJ1-5, the V gene TRBV4-1; TRBD1 aligns across 9 bases. This CDR3 has 15 residues. Losses at the gene ends were 3 bases for V and 3 bases for J; bases not matched to a gene: 3. Germline lookup yields CDR1 MGHRA and CDR2 YSYEKL. The CDR3 nucleotides are TGCGCCAGCAGCCAGGGGACAGGGAACAATCAGCCCCAGCATTTT. Amino acid sequence: CASSQGTGNNQPQHF.

The chain links TRBV27 to TRBJ2-4; 13 positions match TRBD2. The ends lost 5 bases at V and 0 bases at J; junction bases unmatched: 10. The germline V gene encodes CDR1 MNHEY and CDR2 SMNVEV (reference sequence). The CDR3 is made up of 19 amino acids. CDR3 DNA: TGTGCCAGCAGTATAAGACTAGCGGGAGGCCCGGCAGCCAAAAACATTCAGTACTTC. Translated: CASSIRLAGGPAAKNIQYF.

The chain combines TRBV24-1 with TRBJ1-5; 7 bases fit TRBD1. The CDR3 totals 15 residues. CDR1 KGHDR and CDR2 SFDVKD come from the germline V gene. Trimming cost V 6 bases and J 7 bases; bases outside gene matches: 11. The CDR3 nucleotides read TGTGCCACCAGTACCCACAGGGGAAATGGACAGCCCCAGCATTTT. It encodes CATSTHRGNGQPQHF.

This clonotype was observed a few times. As DNA, the CDR3 is TGTGCCAGCAGTTTCCAGACAGGGTCCTCGGAGCAGTACTTC. Translated, it gives CASSFQTGSSEQYF. The V call is TRBV6-5, the J call TRBJ2-7; 7 nucleotides agree with TRBD1. The V gene end was trimmed by 4 bases and the J gene end by 7 bases; junction bases not matched to a gene: 10. The CDR3 covers 14 residues. CDR1 and CDR2 from the germline V gene are MNHEY and SVGAGI.

The chain combines TRBV7-2 with TRBJ2-7; D might be TRBD1 or TRBD2, each matching 5 bases. Germline CDR1 and CDR2: SGHTA and FQGNSA. The CDR3 extends over 14 amino acids. The V end lost 5 bases, the J end lost 1 base, and 12 bases lay between the germline ends. In DNA form, the CDR3 reads TGTGCCAGCAGCCGCCAAGAGGGGTCCTACGAGCAGTACGTC. It translates to CASSRQEGSYEQYV.

This clonotype has more than one count but fewer than ten. The chain employs TRBV20-1 and TRBJ2-1, with 7 bases that match TRBD2. Trimming at V came to 3 bases and at J to 4 bases, leaving 6 bases not matched to a gene. In germline, CDR1 is DFQATT, CDR2 SNEGSKA (reference sequence). The CDR3 has 14 amino acids. CDR3 coding DNA: TGCAGTGCTAGGGGGGACTATTTTTACAATGAGCAGTTCTTC. It encodes CSARGDYFYNEQFF.

Turning to this clonotype: This sequence may be a read error, since a much larger clone differs from it by one base. The V and J genes are TRBV5-1 and TRBJ2-5; D uncertain. This CDR3 contains 14 residues. Germline lookup yields CDR1 SGHRS and CDR2 YFSETQ. The CDR3 DNA reads as TGCGCCTGCAGCTTGAGGCCCATGAAAGAGACCCAGTACTTC. Amino acid sequence: CACSLRPMKETQYF.

This clonotype was found a few times. V gene TRBV6-1 combines with J gene TRBJ2-1; 9 nucleotides match TRBD2. The CDR3 spans 14 residues. Germline CDR1 MNHNS, CDR2 SASEGT. Trimming removed 5 bases from V and 8 bases from J; junction bases left unmatched: 7. CDR3 loop: CASSSSGSHYEQFF. For the CDR3, the DNA is TGTGCCAGCAGTAGTAGCGGGAGTCATTATGAGCAGTTCTTC.

V is TRBV4-2 and J is TRBJ2-3, with D possibly being TRBD2 (5 bases). Germline V gives CDR1 LGHNA, CDR2 YNFKEQ. Trimming cost V 3 bases and J 2 bases, with 12 bases left between them. The CDR3 loop spans 15 amino acids. Written as DNA, the CDR3 is TGTGCCAGCAGCCAGGACTTTCTCTACACAGATACGCAGTATTTT. Translation gives CASSQDFLYTDTQYF.

The rearrangement uses TRBV3-1 and TRBJ2-7; D possibly corresponds to TRBD2 (6 bases). Trimming shortened V by 6 bases and J by 2 bases, and 17 bases separated the two germline ends. Germline CDR1 is LGHDT and CDR2 is YNNKEL (reference sequence). The CDR3 covers 15 residues. DNA for the CDR3: TGTGCCAGCAGTCCACCCGGAGGGGCTCCCTACGAGCAGTACTTC. Protein: CASSPPGGAPYEQYF.

This clonotype was recorded a few times. This chain connects TRBV10-3 to TRBJ1-4, with 7 positions matching TRBD1. V was clipped by 11 bases and J by 3 bases; unmatched bases: 6. CDR3 size: 13 residues. The V gene's germline CDR1 is ENHRY and CDR2 SYGVKD. Here the CDR3 DNA reads TGTGCCGCGAGCCAGGGGGCTAATGAAAAACTGTTTTTT. Residues: CAASQGANEKLFF.